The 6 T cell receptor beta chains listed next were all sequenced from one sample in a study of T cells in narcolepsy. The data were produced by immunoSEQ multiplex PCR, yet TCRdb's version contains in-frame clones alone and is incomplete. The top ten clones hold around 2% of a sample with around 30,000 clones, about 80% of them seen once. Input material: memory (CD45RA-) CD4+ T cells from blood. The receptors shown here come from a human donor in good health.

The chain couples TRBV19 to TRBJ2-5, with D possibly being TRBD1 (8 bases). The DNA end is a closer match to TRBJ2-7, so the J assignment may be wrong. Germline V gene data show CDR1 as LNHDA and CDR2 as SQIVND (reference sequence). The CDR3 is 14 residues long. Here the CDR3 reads CASSINRGGLEQYF. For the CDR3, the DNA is TGTGCCAGTAGTATCAACAGGGGGGGGCTCGAGCAGTACTTC.

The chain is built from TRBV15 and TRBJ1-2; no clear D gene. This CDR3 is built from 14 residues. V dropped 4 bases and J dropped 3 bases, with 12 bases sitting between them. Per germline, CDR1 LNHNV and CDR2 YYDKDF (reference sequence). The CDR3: CATSIGVGDYGYTF. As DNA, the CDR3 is TGTGCCACCAGCATTGGGGTCGGGGACTATGGCTACACCTTC.

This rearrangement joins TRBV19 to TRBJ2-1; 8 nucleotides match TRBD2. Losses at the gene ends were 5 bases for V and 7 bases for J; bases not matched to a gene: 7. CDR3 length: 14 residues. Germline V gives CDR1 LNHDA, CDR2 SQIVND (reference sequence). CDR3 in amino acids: CASSPQGGRNEQFF. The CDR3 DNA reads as TGTGCCAGTAGTCCCCAGGGCGGGAGGAATGAGCAGTTCTTC.

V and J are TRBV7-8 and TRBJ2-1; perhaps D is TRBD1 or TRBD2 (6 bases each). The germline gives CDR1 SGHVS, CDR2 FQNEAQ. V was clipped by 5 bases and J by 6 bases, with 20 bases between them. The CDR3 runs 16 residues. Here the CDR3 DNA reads TGTGCCAGCAGCAACCTAGGGGGGCTCGGAACCAATGAGCAGTTCTTC. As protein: CASSNLGGLGTNEQFF.

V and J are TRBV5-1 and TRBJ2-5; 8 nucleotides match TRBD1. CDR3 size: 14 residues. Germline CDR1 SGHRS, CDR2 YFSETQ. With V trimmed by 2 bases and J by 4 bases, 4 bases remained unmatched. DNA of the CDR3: TGCGCCAGCAGCTTTGGACAGGGAGGAGAGACCCAGTACTTC. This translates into CASSFGQGGETQYF.

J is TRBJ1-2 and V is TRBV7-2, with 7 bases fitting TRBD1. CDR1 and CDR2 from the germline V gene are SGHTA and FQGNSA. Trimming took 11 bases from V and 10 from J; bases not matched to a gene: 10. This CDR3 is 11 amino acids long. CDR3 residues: CAGQATRDYTF. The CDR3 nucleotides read TGTGCCGGACAGGCTACACGAGACTACACCTTC.